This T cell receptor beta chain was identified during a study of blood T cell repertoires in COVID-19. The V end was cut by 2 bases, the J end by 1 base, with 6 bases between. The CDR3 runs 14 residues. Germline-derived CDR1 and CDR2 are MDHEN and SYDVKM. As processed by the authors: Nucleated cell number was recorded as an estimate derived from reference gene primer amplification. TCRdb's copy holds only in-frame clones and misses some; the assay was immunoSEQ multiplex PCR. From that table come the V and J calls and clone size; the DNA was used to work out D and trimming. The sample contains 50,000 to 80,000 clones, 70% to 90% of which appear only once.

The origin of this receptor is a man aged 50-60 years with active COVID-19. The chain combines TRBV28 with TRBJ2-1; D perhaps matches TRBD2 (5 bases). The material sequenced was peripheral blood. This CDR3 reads CASSLGGSYNEQFF. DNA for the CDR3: TGTGCCAGCAGTTTAGGAGGATCCTACAATGAGCAGTTCTTC.